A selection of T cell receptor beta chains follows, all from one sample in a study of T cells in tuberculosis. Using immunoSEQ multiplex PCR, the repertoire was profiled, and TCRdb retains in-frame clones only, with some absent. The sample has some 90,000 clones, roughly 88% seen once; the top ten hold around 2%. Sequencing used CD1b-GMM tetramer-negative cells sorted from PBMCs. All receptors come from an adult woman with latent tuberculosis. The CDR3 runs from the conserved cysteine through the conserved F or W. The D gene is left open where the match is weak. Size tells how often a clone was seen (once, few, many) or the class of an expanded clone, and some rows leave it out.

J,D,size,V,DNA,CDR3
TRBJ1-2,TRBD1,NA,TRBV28,TGTGCCAGCAGTCCCCCGAGAGACAGGGACTATGGCTACACCTTC,CASSPPRDRDYGYTF
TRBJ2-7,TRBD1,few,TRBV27,TGTGCCAGCCGCGGCCGGGACAGAGTCTACGAGCAGTACTTC,CASRGRDRVYEQYF
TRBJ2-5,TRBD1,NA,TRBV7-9,TGTGCCAGGACAAAGACAGGGAGCAAGACCCAGTACTTC,CARTKTGSKTQYF
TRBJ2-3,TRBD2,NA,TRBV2,TGTGCCAGCAGTGAGGATTACCCTAGCGGGGGGGCGGGAGATACGCAGTATTTT,CASSEDYPSGGAGDTQYF
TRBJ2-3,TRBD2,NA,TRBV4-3,TGCGCCAGCAGCCAAGAGCTTAGCGGGGGGCTCGGAGATACGCAGTATTTT,CASSQELSGGLGDTQYF
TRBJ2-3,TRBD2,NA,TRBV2,TGTGCCAGCAGTACCGGGACTAGTTACACAGATACGCAGTATTTT,CASSTGTSYTDTQYF
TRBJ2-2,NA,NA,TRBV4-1,TGCGCCAGCAGCCAAGATTCTGCAGGGGCGAACACCGGGGAGCTGTTTTTT,CASSQDSAGANTGELFF
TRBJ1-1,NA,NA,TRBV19,TGTGCCAGTAGTATAGTCAGGAACACTGAAGCTTTCTTT,CASSIVRNTEAFF
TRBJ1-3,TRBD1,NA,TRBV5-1,TGCGCCAGCAGCGCGGGGACAGGCCCGGGTGGAAACACCATATATTTT,CASSAGTGPGGNTIYF
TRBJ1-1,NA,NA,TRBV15,TGTGCCGCCAGCAGAGATCGTGGGCGCAACACTGAAGCTTTCTTT,CAASRDRGRNTEAFF
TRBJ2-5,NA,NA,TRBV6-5,TGTGCCAGCAGTCCAGTCGGCGGGACCCAGTACTTC,CASSPVGGTQYF
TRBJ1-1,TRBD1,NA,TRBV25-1,TGTGCCAGTACTGACAGGGGGAACACTGAAGCTTTCTTT,CASTDRGNTEAFF
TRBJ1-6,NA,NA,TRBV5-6,TGTGCCAGCAGCTTTCGGTTTGGTGAAAACTCCTATAATTCACCCCTCCACTTT,CASSFRFGENSYNSPLHF
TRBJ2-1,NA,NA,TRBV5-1,TGCGCCAGCAGCTTGACTGGACTTTACAATGAGCAGTTCTTC,CASSLTGLYNEQFF
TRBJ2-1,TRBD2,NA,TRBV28,TGTGCCAGCAGTTTAAGGGCGGGGGGCCACTACAATGAGCAGTTCTTC,CASSLRAGGHYNEQFF
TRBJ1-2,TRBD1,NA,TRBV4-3,TGCGCCAGCAGCCACGGGACAGGCAACTATGGCTACACCTTC,CASSHGTGNYGYTF
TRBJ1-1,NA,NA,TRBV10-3,TGTGCCACAAGGGAGGTGAACACTGAAGCTTTCTTT,CATREVNTEAFF
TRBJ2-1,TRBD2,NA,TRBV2,TGTGCCAGCTGGGGGACTAGCGGTAGCTTTGAGCAGTTCTTC,CASWGTSGSFEQFF
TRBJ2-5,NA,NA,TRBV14,TGTGCCAGCAGCCAAGGACTCTACTGGTCGGAGACCCAGTACTTC,CASSQGLYWSETQYF
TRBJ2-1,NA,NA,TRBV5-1,TGCGCCAGCGGCGGGGAGAGCTCCTACAATGAGCAGTTCTTC,CASGGESSYNEQFF
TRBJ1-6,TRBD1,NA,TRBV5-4,TGTGCCAGCAGCTCTGACAGGGTGAATAATTCACCCCTCCACTTT,CASSSDRVNNSPLHF
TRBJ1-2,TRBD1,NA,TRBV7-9,TGTGCCAGCAGACCTAGACAGGGGGGGGGCTACACCTTC,CASRPRQGGGYTF
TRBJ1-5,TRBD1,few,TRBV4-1,TGCGCCAGCAGCCAAGTTTCAGGGGGCGGGAAACAGCCCCAGCATTTT,CASSQVSGGGKQPQHF
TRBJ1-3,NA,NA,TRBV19,TGTGCCAGTAGTTTACTGCGGGGTTCTGGAAACACCATATATTTT,CASSLLRGSGNTIYF
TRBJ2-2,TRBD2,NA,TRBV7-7,TGTGCTAGCAGCTTGACTAGCGGGGGGGCCGGGGAGCTGTTTTTT,CASSLTSGGAGELFF
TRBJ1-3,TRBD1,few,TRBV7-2,TGTGCCAGCAGCCCCTCGGGCGCAGGGGGCAGGTATTTT,CASSPSGAGGRYF
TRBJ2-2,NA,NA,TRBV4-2,TGTGCCAGCAGAGACACAGGGAAGGGAAACACCGGGGAGCTGTTTTTT,CASRDTGKGNTGELFF
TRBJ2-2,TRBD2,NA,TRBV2,TGTGCCAGCAGTGACCCTAGCGGGGCCCGCACCGGGGAGCTGTTTTTT,CASSDPSGARTGELFF
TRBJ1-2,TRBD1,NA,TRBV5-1,TGCGCCAGCAGCTTGGATGGGACAGCAAGTAACTATGGCTACACCTTC,CASSLDGTASNYGYTF
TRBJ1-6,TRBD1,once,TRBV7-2,TGTGCCAGCAGCTTAGCCCTCCGGGACAGGGGCACGGTGGTATCCCTCCACTTT,CASSLALRDRGTVVSLHF
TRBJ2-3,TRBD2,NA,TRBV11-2,TGTGCCAGCAGCCTCCTAGCGGGGGGGATTGGGGGCACAGATACGCAGTATTTT,CASSLLAGGIGGTDTQYF
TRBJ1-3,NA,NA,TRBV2,TGTGCCAGCGCCTACAGATTAACCTCTGGAAACACCATATATTTT,CASAYRLTSGNTIYF
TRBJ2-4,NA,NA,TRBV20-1,TGCAGTGTGAATAGGGGCGACATTCAGTACTTC,CSVNRGDIQYF
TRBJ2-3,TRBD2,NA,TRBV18,TGTGCCAGCTCACCACCAGCGGGGGCTTGGGATACGCAGTATTTT,CASSPPAGAWDTQYF
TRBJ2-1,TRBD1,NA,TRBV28,TGTGCCAGCAGTTTAGAGGACAGGTTCAACAATGAGCAGTTCTTC,CASSLEDRFNNEQFF
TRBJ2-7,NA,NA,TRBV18,TGTGCCAGCTCACCTGCAACGAACGCCAGGGCCCACGAGCAGTACTTC,CASSPATNARAHEQYF
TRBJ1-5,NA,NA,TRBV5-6,TGTGCCAGCAGCTTGGCCCAGGGAAGTTCCTCGGCCCAGCATTTT,CASSLAQGSSSAQHF
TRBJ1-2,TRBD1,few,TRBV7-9,TGTGCCAGCGGCCTCGACAGGGGGCTGGGTGGCTACACCTTC,CASGLDRGLGGYTF
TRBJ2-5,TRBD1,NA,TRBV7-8,TGTGCCAGCAGCTGGGGACAGGGGGTTGAGACCCAGTACTTC,CASSWGQGVETQYF
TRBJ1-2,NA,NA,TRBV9,TGTGCCAGCAGCGACGGGGGTGGTTATGGCTACACCTTC,CASSDGGGYGYTF
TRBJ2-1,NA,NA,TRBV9,TGTGCCAGCAGCGTAGGATACAGCGGAATCAATGAGCAGTTCTTC,CASSVGYSGINEQFF
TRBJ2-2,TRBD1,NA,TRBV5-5,TGTGCCAGCAGCCGACAGGGTTATGACGGGGAGCTGTTTTTT,CASSRQGYDGELFF
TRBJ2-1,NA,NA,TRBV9,TGTGCCAGCAGCGTAGGTGGGCATGAGCAGTTCTTC,CASSVGGHEQFF
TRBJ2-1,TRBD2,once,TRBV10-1,TGCGCCAGCAGTGTTAGCGGGGGTCACAATGAGCAGTTCTTC,CASSVSGGHNEQFF
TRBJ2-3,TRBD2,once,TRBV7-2,TGTGCCAGCAGCTTAGAGGCGGGGGAATCAGATACGCAGTATTTT,CASSLEAGESDTQYF
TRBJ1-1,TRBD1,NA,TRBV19,TGTGCCAGTAGTATCGGCGGGACAGCGAACACTGAAGCTTTCTTT,CASSIGGTANTEAFF
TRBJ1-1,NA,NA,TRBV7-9,TGTGCCATTCCGGTGGGCTTCAGCAGTGAAGCTTTCTTT,CAIPVGFSSEAFF
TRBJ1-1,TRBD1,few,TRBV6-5,TGTGCCAGCAGTTCGAGACAGGGGAACACTGAAGCTTTCTTT,CASSSRQGNTEAFF
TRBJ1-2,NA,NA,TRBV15,TGTGCCACCAGCAGAGGCGGCTCTAACTATGGCTACACCTTC,CATSRGGSNYGYTF
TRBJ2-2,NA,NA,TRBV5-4,TGTGCCAGCAGCTTGAATGGACAATCCACCGGGGAGCTGTTTTTT,CASSLNGQSTGELFF
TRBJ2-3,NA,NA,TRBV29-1,TGCAGCGTTGTGGAGTTCTCCACTAGCACAGATACGCAGTATTTT,CSVVEFSTSTDTQYF
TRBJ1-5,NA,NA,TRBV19,TGTGCCAGCCAGGGGCCCCATAGCAATCAGCCCCAGCATTTT,CASQGPHSNQPQHF
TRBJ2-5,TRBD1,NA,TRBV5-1,TGCGCCAGCAGAAGCCCAGGGGGCTCGGAGACCCAGTACTTC,CASRSPGGSETQYF
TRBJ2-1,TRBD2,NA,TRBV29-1,TGCAGTTTTCCCCGGGGGGGGGACAATGAGCAGTTCTTC,CSFPRGGDNEQFF
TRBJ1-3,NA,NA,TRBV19,TGTGCCAGTCAGAGAAACACCATATATTTT,CASQRNTIYF